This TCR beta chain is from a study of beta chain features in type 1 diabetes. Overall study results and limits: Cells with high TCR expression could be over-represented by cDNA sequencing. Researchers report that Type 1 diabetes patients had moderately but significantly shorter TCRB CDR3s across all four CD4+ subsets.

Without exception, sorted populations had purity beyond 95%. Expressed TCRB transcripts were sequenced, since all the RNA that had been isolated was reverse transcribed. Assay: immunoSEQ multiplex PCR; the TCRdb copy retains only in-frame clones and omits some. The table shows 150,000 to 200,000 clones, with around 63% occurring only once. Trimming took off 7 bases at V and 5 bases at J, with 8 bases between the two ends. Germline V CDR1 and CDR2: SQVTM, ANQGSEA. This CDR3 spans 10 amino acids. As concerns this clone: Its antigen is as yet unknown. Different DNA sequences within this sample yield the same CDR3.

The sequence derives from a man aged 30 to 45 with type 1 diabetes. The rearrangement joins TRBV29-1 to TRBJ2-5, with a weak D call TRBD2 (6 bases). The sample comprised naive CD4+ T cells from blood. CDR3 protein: CSGGGETQYF. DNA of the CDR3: TGCAGCGGAGGAGGGGAGACCCAGTACTTC.